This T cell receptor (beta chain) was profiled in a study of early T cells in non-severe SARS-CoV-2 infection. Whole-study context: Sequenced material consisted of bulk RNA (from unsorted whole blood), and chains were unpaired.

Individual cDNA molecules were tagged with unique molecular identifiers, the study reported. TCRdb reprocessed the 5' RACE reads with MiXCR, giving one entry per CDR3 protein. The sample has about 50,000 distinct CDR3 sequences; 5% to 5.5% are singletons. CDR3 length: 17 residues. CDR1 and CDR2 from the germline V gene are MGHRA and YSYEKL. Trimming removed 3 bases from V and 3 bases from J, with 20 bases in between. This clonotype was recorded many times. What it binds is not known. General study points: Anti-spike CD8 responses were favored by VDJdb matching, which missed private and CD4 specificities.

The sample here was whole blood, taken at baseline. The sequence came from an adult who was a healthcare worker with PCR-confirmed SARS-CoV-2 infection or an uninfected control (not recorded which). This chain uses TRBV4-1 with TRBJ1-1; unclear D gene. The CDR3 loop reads CASSHVASREFHTEAFF. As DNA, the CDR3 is TGCGCCAGCAGCCACGTTGCATCACGGGAGTTTCACACTGAAGCTTTCTTT.